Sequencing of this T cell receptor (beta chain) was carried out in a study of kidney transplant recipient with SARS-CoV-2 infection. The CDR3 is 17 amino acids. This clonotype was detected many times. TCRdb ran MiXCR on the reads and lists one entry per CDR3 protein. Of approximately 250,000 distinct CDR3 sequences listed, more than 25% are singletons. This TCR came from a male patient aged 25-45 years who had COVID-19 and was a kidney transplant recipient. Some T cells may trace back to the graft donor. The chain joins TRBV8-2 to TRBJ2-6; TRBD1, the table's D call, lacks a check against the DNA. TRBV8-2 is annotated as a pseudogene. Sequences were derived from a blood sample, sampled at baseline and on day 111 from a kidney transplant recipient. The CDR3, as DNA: TGTGGCAAAGGGGCCAGGATAACACAAAGTCGGGCCAACGTCCTGACTTTC. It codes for CGKGARITQSRANVLTF.